This T cell receptor beta chain comes out of a study of graft-versus-host responses after intestinal transplantation. The V gene lost 7 bases and the J gene lost 4 bases, with 20 bases spanning the gap. Germline V gene lookup returns CDR1 LNHDA and CDR2 SQIVND (reference sequence). The CDR3 loop spans 16 amino acids. This clone has only a few counts. TCRdb keeps only in-frame clones here, not all; method: immunoSEQ multiplex PCR. The sample includes approximately 15,000 clones, 88% of them seen just once. The sequencing used PBMCs, collected roughly 110 days after intestinal transplant. The TCR sequence derives from a human patient who received an intestinal transplant, so some T cells may come from the graft donor. The J gene is TRBJ1-5, the V gene TRBV19; tentative D call: TRBD1 (6 bases). The CDR3 reads CASTFHDRSFNQPQHF. The CDR3 DNA is TGTGCCAGTACCTTCCATGACAGGTCGTTTAATCAGCCCCAGCATTTT.